The 26 T cell receptor beta chains below were found in one sample sequenced in a study of CD8 T cells in Susac syndrome. With random hexamers, reverse transcription was performed on about 0.45 to 1 ug of RNA. TCRdb re-called the immunoSEQ multiplex PCR reads with MiXCR, one entry per CDR3 protein. The table shows 75,000 to 80,000 distinct CDR3 sequences, with around 94% occurring only once. What was sequenced was CD8+ T cells from PBMCs. These receptors originate from a human donor with Susac syndrome.

This chain joins TRBV5-1 and TRBJ2-7; 8 positions match TRBD2. The germline V gene encodes CDR1 SGHRS and CDR2 YFSETQ. This CDR3 is built from 15 residues. With V trimmed by 1 base and J by 3 bases, 6 bases remained unmatched. The CDR3 region is CASSLTGGSDYEQYF. The CDR3 coding sequence is TGCGCCAGCAGCTTGACGGGGGGGTCCGACTACGAGCAGTACTTC.

The chain combines TRBV7-8 with TRBJ2-3; D gene uncertain. Germline CDR1 SGHVS, CDR2 FQNEAQ. The CDR3 loop spans 12 amino acids. V gave up 3 bases and J gave up 4 bases, with 5 bases separating them. CDR3 sequence (DNA): TGTGCCAGCAGCTTGGTGTCAGATACGCAGTATTTT. Protein product: CASSLVSDTQYF.

CDR3 residues: CASSRDWDSGNTIYF. The CDR3, as DNA: TGTGCCAGCAGCCGGGACTGGGACTCTGGAAACACCATATATTTT. The gene calls are TRBV2 and TRBJ1-3, with D tentatively TRBD1 (5 bases). CDR1 is SNHLY and CDR2 is FYNNEI in the germline V gene. Between the trimmed V and J ends, which lost 6 bases and 0 bases, there was a span of 12 bases. This CDR3 has 15 residues. Together with reference TRBV2 and TRBJ1-3, the CDR3 gives the full variable domain: EPEVTQTPSHQVTQMGQEVILRCVPISNHLYFYWYRQILGQKVEFLVSFYNNEISEKSEIFDDQFSVERPDGSNFTLKIRSTKLEDSAMYFCASSRDWDSGNTIYFGEGSWLTVV.

The chain uses TRBV6-1 and TRBJ2-5; 8 nucleotides line up with TRBD2. The CDR3 is 16 residues long. Per germline, CDR1 MNHNS and CDR2 SASEGT. The junction had 5 bases not matched to a gene; V was cut back by 0 bases and J by 2 bases. The CDR3 coding sequence is TGTGCCAGCAGTGAAGCGGCGGGGGGAATTCAAGAGACCCAGTACTTC. This encodes CASSEAAGGIQETQYF.

The V gene is TRBV9, the J gene TRBJ2-5; D gene unclear. CDR1 is SGDLS and CDR2 is YYNGEE in the germline V gene. The CDR3 spans 15 residues. The V and J ends lost 4 bases and 4 bases respectively, with 17 bases between them. CDR3 sequence (DNA): TGTGCCAGCAGCTCCTCGGCAGCTATCAGAGAGACCCAGTACTTC. This codes for CASSSSAAIRETQYF.

The chain recombines TRBV12-3 or TRBV12-4 with TRBJ2-3; D is ambiguous. The CDR3 is 12 amino acids. Trimming removed 3 bases at V and 4 bases at J, with 5 bases between. This chain's CDR3 is CASSFRPDTQYF. For the CDR3, the DNA is TGTGCCAGCAGTTTTCGACCAGATACGCAGTATTTT.

This clonotype was seen a few times. This CDR3 is CASSLSGASTDTQYF. CDR3 DNA sequence: TGTGCCAGCAGCTTGTCGGGGGCGAGCACAGATACGCAGTATTTT. V usage is TRBV5-6 and J usage is TRBJ2-3; D assignment may be TRBD1 or TRBD2 (6 bases each). The germline gives CDR1 SGHDT, CDR2 YYEEEE. The V end was cut by 1 base, the J end by 0 bases, with 9 bases between. The CDR3 consists of 15 residues.

This clonotype appeared once. The rearrangement links TRBV2 to TRBJ2-5; 7 positions match TRBD1. The J segment lost 4 bases and the V segment lost 8 bases, leaving 10 bases of the junction unmatched. The CDR3 is 14 residues long. Germline V gene data show CDR1 as SNHLY and CDR2 as FYNNEI. The CDR3 region has the DNA TGTGCCAGCCGATACAGGGGTTCGGCAGAGACCCAGTACTTC. As protein: CASRYRGSAETQYF.

The sample holds one count of this clonotype. The chain uses TRBV5-6 and TRBJ2-5, with TRBD2 as a possible D gene (5 bases). Germline V gene lookup returns CDR1 SGHDT and CDR2 YYEEEE. The CDR3 is 14 amino acids. With 0 bases removed from V and 2 bases from J, the gap between germline ends came to 8 bases. The CDR3 DNA sequence: TGTGCCAGCAGCTTGGTACGGGAACAAGAGACCCAGTACTTC. It codes for CASSLVREQETQYF. The whole variable domain, filled in from reference TRBV5-6 and TRBJ2-5, reads DAGVTQSPTHLIKTRGQQVTLRCSPKSGHDTVSWYQQALGQGPQFIFQYYEEEERQRGNFPDRFSGHQFPNYSSELNVNALLLGDSALYLCASSLVREQETQYFGPGTRLLVL.

This rearrangement joins TRBV5-6 to TRBJ2-1; 8 bases map to TRBD2. The V gene's germline CDR1 is SGHDT and CDR2 YYEEEE. J gave up 6 bases and V 4 bases, and 9 bases lay outside the gene matches. The CDR3 is 15 amino acids. The chain's CDR3 is CASSPKASGFNEQFF. CDR3 DNA: TGTGCCAGCAGCCCGAAGGCTAGCGGGTTCAATGAGCAGTTCTTC.

The rearrangement joins TRBV27 to TRBJ1-5, with 10 positions matching TRBD1. V lost 4 bases, J lost 11 bases, and 11 bases stayed unmatched. CDR1 MNHEY and CDR2 SMNVEV come from the germline V gene (reference sequence). The CDR3 has 15 amino acids. CDR3 residues: CASSSSGQGLGAQHF. The CDR3 DNA sequence: TGTGCCAGCAGTTCCTCGGGACAGGGGTTGGGGGCCCAGCATTTT.

J is TRBJ2-4 and V is TRBV4-1, with D tentatively TRBD2 (5 bases). Trimming removed 4 bases at V and 2 bases at J, with 12 bases between. In germline, CDR1 is MGHRA, CDR2 YSYEKL. The CDR3 is made up of 15 amino acids. The CDR3 DNA reads as TGCGCCAGCAGCCCTACTGGAGGTCCCAAAAACATTCAGTACTTC. This encodes CASSPTGGPKNIQYF.

V gene TRBV7-6 combines with J gene TRBJ2-5; 9 bases match TRBD1. This CDR3 region has 14 residues. V shed 5 bases and J 5 bases; nucleotides not matched to a gene: 6. Germline assignment: CDR1 SGHVS and CDR2 FNYEAQ. CDR3 loop: CASSPDRGWETQYF. The CDR3 DNA follows: TGTGCCAGCAGCCCGGACAGGGGCTGGGAGACCCAGTACTTC.

The chain combines TRBV7-3 with TRBJ1-1; no clear D. Germline CDR1 and CDR2: SGHTA and FQGTGA. The ends were cut back, 1 base at V and 4 bases at J, with 10 bases in the middle. This CDR3 has 14 residues. The CDR3 DNA reads TGTGCCAGCAGCTTAATCGATCACAGCACTGAAGCTTTCTTT. Translated, it gives CASSLIDHSTEAFF.

This chain uses TRBV5-1 with TRBJ2-2; the D call may be TRBD1 or TRBD2 (5 bases each). This CDR3 is built from 16 residues. The ends were cut back, 3 bases at V and 1 base at J, with 13 bases in the middle. Germline V CDR1 and CDR2: SGHRS, YFSETQ. This CDR3 reads CASSSSGTENTGELFF. The CDR3 DNA is TGCGCCAGCAGCTCCTCCGGGACCGAGAACACCGGGGAGCTGTTTTTT.

V is TRBV5-4 and J is TRBJ2-3; tentatively, D is TRBD1 or TRBD2 (5 bases each). The V end was cut by 10 bases, the J end by 6 bases, with 21 bases between. Germline V gives CDR1 SGHNT, CDR2 YYREEE (reference sequence). The CDR3 contains 14 residues. The CDR3 DNA sequence: TGTGCCCCCGGGGACCTAGGTTTTGAGGATACGCAGTATTTT. Translation: CAPGDLGFEDTQYF.

The genes are TRBV2 and TRBJ1-3; D not certain. CDR1 SNHLY and CDR2 FYNNEI come from the germline V gene. This CDR3 has 11 amino acids. Trimming took 7 bases from V and 3 from J, leaving 4 bases between them. CDR3 bases: TGTGCCAGCATTGGTGGAAACACCATATATTTT. Residues: CASIGGNTIYF.

The J gene is TRBJ2-3, the V gene TRBV30; no clear D gene. This CDR3 spans 12 amino acids. V was pared by 0 bases and J by 9 bases, with 10 bases between. Germline V gene lookup returns CDR1 GTSNPN and CDR2 SVGIG (reference sequence). CDR3: CAWSVEIRTQYF. CDR3 DNA: TGTGCCTGGAGTGTCGAGATAAGGACGCAGTATTTT. The whole variable domain, filled in from reference TRBV30 and TRBJ2-3, reads SQTIHQWPATLVQPVGSPLSLECTVEGTSNPNLYWYRQAAGRGLQLLFYSVGIGQISSEVPQNLSASRPQDRQFILSSKKLLLSDSGFYLCAWSVEIRTQYFGPGTRLTVL.

This clonotype occurred once. The chain uses TRBV28 and TRBJ2-7; TRBD1 agrees at 8 bases. This CDR3 has 14 residues. V shed 5 bases, J shed 3 bases, and the junction held 6 bases outside the gene matches. Germline assignment: CDR1 MDHEN and CDR2 SYDVKM. Here the CDR3 DNA reads TGTGCCAGCAGTCCCGGGACAGGAGTCTACGAGCAGTACTTC. Protein product: CASSPGTGVYEQYF.

V and J are TRBV4-1 and TRBJ2-2; weak D call: TRBD2 (7 bases). CDR1 and CDR2 (germline): MGHRA, YSYEKL. Trimming stripped 1 base from V and 3 bases from J, with 15 bases between. CDR3 length: 17 amino acids. The DNA of the CDR3 is TGCGCCAGCAGCCAAGCCCATGGGGGGGCCGACACCGGGGAGCTGTTTTTT. The encoded protein is CASSQAHGGADTGELFF.

This rearrangement joins TRBV29-1 to TRBJ2-7; tentatively, D is TRBD1 (6 bases). The V end was cut by 2 bases, the J end by 2 bases, with 10 bases between. The germline V gene encodes CDR1 SQVTM and CDR2 ANQGSEA. The CDR3 totals 13 residues. CDR3 in amino acids: CSVERDTTYEQYF. CDR3 sequence (DNA): TGCAGCGTTGAAAGGGACACAACCTACGAGCAGTACTTC.

V usage is TRBV7-9 and J usage is TRBJ1-1, with a tentative D call TRBD1 (6 bases). Looked up from germline, CDR1 is SEHNR and CDR2 is FQNEAQ (reference sequence). V was cut by 0 bases and J by 3 bases, with 8 bases left in between. The CDR3 is 14 residues long. CDR3 residues: CASSLAAGDTEAFF. Here the CDR3 DNA reads TGTGCCAGCAGCTTAGCGGCAGGGGACACTGAAGCTTTCTTT.

J is TRBJ2-5 and V is TRBV14; weak D call: TRBD2 (6 bases). Germline V gene data show CDR1 as SGHDN and CDR2 as FVKESK. There are 14 residues in the CDR3. V lost 6 bases and J lost 3, with 14 bases in between. The CDR3 coding sequence is TGTGCCAGCAGTCCCAATGCGGGGAAAGAGACCCAGTACTTC. Translating it yields CASSPNAGKETQYF.

Points on this clonotype: At one boundary the junction diverges from the germline segment, which might be a read error. The V gene is TRBV15, the J gene TRBJ2-7; 8 bases map to TRBD1. CDR3 size: 15 residues. Germline lookup yields CDR1 LNHNV and CDR2 YYDKDF (reference sequence). This CDR3 is CATSGDRDRRYEQYF. CDR3 DNA sequence: TGTGCCACCAGCGGAGACCGGGACAGGCGATACGAGCAGTACTTC.

The CDR3: CASSYSGQGYYGYTF. CDR3 DNA: TGTGCCAGCAGTTACTCGGGACAGGGGTACTATGGCTACACCTTC. The V call is TRBV6-5, the J call TRBJ1-2, with TRBD1 matching 10 bases. Per germline, CDR1 MNHEY and CDR2 SVGAGI. The CDR3 spans 15 residues. Trimming took 0 bases from V and 3 from J; bases not matched to a gene: 1.

In this sample, this clonotype turned up once. The chain combines TRBV20-1 with TRBJ2-7; TRBD2 matches at 16 bases. Germline V gives CDR1 DFQATT, CDR2 SNEGSKA (reference sequence). The CDR3 consists of 15 residues. Here the CDR3 reads CRGTSGGDLSYEQYF. As DNA, the CDR3 is TGCAGGGGGACTAGCGGGGGGGACCTCTCCTACGAGCAGTACTTC.